This T cell receptor beta chain was sequenced in a study of blood T cell repertoires in COVID-19. Study-wide background: Italy, Spain and the United States were the sources of the convalescent and acute COVID-19 samples. T cells, B-cell-depleted T cells, or PBMCs provided the cDNA or gDNA that served as material.

Original processing methods: Reference gene primer amplification gave estimated nucleated cell counts. Sequencing was performed with immunoSEQ multiplex PCR; in TCRdb, only in-frame clones are kept and a portion is missing. That table furnishes V, J and clone size, whereas the DNA furnished D and trimming. This sample carries approximately 75,000 clones, over 75% of them seen once, and the ten largest clones take 6.5% to 8.5%. Sequences were obtained from peripheral blood. This TCR was sampled from a human donor in a cohort sampled during active COVID-19.

CDR3 protein: CASSVKRGHNNEQFF. CDR3 nucleotides: TGTGCCAGCAGCGTGAAGCGGGGACACAACAATGAGCAGTTCTTC. This sequence joins TRBV9 and TRBJ2-1; maybe TRBD2 (7 bases). V lost 2 bases to trimming and J lost 5 bases, with 14 bases between them. The length of the CDR3 is 15 residues. The germline gives CDR1 SGDLS, CDR2 YYNGEE. Full variable domain (missing parts from reference TRBV9 and TRBJ2-1): DSGVTQTPKHLITATGQRVTLRCSPRSGDLSVYWYQQSLDQGLQFLIQYYNGEERAKGNILERFSAQQFPDLHSELNLSSLELGDSALYFCASSVKRGHNNEQFFGPGTRLTVL.